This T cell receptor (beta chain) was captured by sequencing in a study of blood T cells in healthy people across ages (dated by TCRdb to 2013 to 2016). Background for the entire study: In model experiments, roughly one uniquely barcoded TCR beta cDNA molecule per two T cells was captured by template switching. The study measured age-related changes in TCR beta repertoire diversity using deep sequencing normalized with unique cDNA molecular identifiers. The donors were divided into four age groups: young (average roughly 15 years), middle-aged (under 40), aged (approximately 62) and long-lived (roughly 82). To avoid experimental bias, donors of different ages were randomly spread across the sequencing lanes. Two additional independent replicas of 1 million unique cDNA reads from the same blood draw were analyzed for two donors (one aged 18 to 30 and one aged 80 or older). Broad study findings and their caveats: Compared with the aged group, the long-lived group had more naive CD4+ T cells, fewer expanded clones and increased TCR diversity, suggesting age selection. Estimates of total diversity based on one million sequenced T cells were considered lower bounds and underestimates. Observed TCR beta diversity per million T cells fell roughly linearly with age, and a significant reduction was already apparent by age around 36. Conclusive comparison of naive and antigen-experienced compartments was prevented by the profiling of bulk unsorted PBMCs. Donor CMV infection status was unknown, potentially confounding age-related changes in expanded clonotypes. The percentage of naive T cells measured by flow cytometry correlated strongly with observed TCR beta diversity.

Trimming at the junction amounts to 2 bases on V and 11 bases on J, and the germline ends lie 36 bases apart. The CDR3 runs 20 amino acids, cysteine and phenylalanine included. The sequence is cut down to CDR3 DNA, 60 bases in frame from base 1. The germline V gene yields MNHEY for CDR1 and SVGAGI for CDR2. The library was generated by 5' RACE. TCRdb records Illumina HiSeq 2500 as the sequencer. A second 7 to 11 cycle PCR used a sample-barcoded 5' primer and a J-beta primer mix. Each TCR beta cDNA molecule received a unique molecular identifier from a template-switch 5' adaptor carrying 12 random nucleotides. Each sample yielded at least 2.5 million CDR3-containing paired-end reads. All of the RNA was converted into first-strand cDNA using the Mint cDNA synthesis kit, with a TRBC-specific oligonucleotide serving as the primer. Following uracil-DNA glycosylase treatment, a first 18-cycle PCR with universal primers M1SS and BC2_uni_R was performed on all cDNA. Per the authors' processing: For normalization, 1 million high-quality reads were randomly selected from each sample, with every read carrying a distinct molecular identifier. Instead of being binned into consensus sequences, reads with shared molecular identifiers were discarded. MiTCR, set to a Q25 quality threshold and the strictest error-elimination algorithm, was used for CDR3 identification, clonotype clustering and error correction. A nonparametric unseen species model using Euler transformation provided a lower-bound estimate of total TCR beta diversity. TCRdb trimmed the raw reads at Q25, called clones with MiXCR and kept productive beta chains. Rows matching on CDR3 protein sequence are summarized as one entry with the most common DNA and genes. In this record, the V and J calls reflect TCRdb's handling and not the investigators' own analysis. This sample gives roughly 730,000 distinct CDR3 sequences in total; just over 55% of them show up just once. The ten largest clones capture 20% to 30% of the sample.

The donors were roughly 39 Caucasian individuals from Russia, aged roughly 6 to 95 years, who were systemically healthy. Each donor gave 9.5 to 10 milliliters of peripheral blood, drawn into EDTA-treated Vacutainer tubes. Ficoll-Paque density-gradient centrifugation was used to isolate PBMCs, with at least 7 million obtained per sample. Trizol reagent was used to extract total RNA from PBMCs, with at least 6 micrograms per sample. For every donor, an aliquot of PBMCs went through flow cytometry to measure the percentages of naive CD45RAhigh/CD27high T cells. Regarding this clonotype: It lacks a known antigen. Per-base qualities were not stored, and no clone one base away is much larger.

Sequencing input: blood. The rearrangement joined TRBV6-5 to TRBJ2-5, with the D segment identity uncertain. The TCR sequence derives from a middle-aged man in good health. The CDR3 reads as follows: CASSYVGFTNIAAPTSEQYF. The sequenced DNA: TGTGCCAGCAGTTACGTAGGGTTCACGAACATAGCAGCGCCGACCTCTGAGCAGTACTTC.